The sequence of this T cell receptor beta chain was determined in a study of T cells in Graves' hyperthyroidism and ophthalmopathy. Template material for amplifying TCR beta CDR3 regions consisted of RNA transcripts. First-round RT-PCR targeting the TCR CDR3 was performed with the HTBI primer set. TCRdb re-called the multiplex PCR reads through MiXCR, storing one row per CDR3 protein. The sample includes over 700,000 distinct CDR3 sequences, 35% seen only once; the top ten take roughly 31%. This clonotype was counted ten times or more. Germline CDR1 reads DFQATT; CDR2 reads SNEGSKA (reference sequence). The CDR3 spans 15 residues. V lost 3 bases and J lost 4, with 18 bases in between.

The clonotype originates from a woman aged 40 to 49 with Graves' hyperthyroidism. This chain joins TRBV20-1 and TRBJ1-1, with D uncertain. Sample: blood. CDR3 amino acids: CSASRNSGTATEAFF. CDR3 DNA sequence: TGCAGTGCTAGTAGGAATTCGGGTACGGCCACTGAAGCTTTCTTT.